A selection of T cell receptor beta chains follows, all from one sample in a study of blood T cells in healthy people across ages. MiXCR, run by TCRdb on the 5' RACE reads, gives a single entry per CDR3 protein. The table includes around 1,500,000 distinct CDR3 sequences, about 40% detected once. Material for sequencing was blood. All receptors derive from a woman aged 18-29 years in good health. Both conserved end residues are part of each CDR3. D genes are given only for firm matches. Expanded clones are given a class, and other clones once, few, many or no size at all.

CDR3 | DNA | size | V | D | J
CSIEEAGPSNYGYTF | TGCAGCATTGAAGAGGCAGGGCCCTCTAACTATGGCTACACCTTC | few | TRBV29-1 | . | TRBJ1-2
CASRETGPRGEQFF | TGTGCCAGCAGGGAGACAGGGCCAAGGGGTGAGCAGTTCTTC | . | TRBV2 | TRBD1 | TRBJ2-1
CSARDLGFDYGYTF | TGCAGTGCTAGAGATCTCGGGTTTGACTATGGCTACACCTTC | few | TRBV20-1 | . | TRBJ1-2
CSVRGAFF | TGCAGTGTCAGAGGGGCTTTCTTT | once | TRBV20-1 | . | TRBJ1-1
CASSQDLGPPGREQFF | TGCGCCAGCAGCCAAGATTTGGGGCCCCCAGGACGTGAGCAGTTCTTC | . | TRBV4-3 | . | TRBJ2-1
CASSQTSETQYF | TGTGCCAGCAGCCAGACATCAGAGACCCAGTACTTC | . | TRBV11-2 | . | TRBJ2-5
CSYPDPNYGYTF | TGCAGTTACCCGGACCCTAACTATGGCTACACCTTC | . | TRBV20-1 | . | TRBJ1-2
CASSLVGPSLAGGNEQFF | TGCGCCAGCAGCTTGGTTGGCCCCTCTCTAGCGGGGGGCAATGAGCAGTTCTTC | . | TRBV5-1 | TRBD2 | TRBJ2-1
CASSTRTGGTEAFF | TGCGCCAGCAGCACCCGGACAGGGGGCACTGAAGCTTTCTTT | few | TRBV5-1 | TRBD1 | TRBJ1-1
CASSLYEGGLGGGHNEQFF | TGTGCCAGCAGTTTATACGAAGGGGGGTTAGGGGGGGGTCACAATGAGCAGTTCTTC | . | TRBV27 | . | TRBJ2-1
CASSLQRASYNSPLHF | TGTGCCAGCAGCTTGCAGAGGGCCTCATATAATTCACCCCTCCACTTT | once | TRBV5-5 | . | TRBJ1-6